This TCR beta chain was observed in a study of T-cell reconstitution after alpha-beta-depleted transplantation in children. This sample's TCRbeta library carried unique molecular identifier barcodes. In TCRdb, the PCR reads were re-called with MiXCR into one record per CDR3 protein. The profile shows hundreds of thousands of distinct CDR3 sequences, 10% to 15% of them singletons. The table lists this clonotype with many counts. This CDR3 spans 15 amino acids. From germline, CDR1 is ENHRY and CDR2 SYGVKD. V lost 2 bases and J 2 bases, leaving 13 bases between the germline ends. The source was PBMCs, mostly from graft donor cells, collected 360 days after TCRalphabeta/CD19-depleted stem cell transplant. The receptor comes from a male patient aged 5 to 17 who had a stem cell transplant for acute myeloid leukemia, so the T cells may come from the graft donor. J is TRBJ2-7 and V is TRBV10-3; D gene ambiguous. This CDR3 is CAISEQFSRAYEQYF. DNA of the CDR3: TGTGCCATCAGTGAGCAATTTTCTAGAGCCTACGAGCAGTACTTC.